This T cell receptor beta chain was found in a study of blood T cell repertoires in COVID-19. In the study overall: The United States, Italy and Spain supplied acute and convalescent COVID-19 samples. Sample material is recorded as cDNA or gDNA derived from T cells, B-cell-depleted T cells, or PBMCs.

Germline loops: CDR1 SGHNT, CDR2 YYREEE (reference sequence). Trimming took off 5 bases at V and 3 bases at J, with 14 bases between the two ends. The CDR3 is made up of 14 amino acids. Original handling: Nucleated cell number was recorded as an estimate derived from reference gene primer amplification. Sequencing used immunoSEQ multiplex PCR; TCRdb keeps in-frame clones, though not all of them. That table is the source of V, J and clone size, and D and trimming were worked out from the DNA. Of some 53,000 clones in the sample, around 84% were seen once. Material: peripheral blood. This clonotype originated in a man between 65 and 79 years old with acute or convalescent COVID-19. The rearrangement links TRBV5-4 to TRBJ2-5, with D possibly TRBD2 on 6 matching bases. CDR3 nucleotide sequence: TGTGCCAGCAGACGGGACTTCCAAAAAGAGACCCAGTACTTC. Translating it yields CASRRDFQKETQYF.